The TCR beta chain under discussion was sequenced for a study of T and B cells in COVID-19 patients. Overall study results and limits: Sorted SARS-CoV-2-responsive or tetramer+ T cells and CD4+, regulatory and CD8+ subsets were not yet sequenced.

This CDR3 has 15 residues. Losses at the gene ends were 7 bases for V and 9 bases for J; bases not matched to a gene: 7. Germline V lookup: CDR1 SGHAT, CDR2 FQNNGV. TRB was amplified from around 230-520 ng of blood genomic DNA. For this clonotype: The target antigen is unknown.

Multiplex PCR with BIOMED2 TRB-A/B primer pools amplified TRB rearrangements. TCRdb itself ran the multiplex PCR reads through MiXCR, one entry per CDR3 protein. The profile shows tens of thousands of distinct CDR3 sequences, 30% to 35% of them singletons. This clonotype was sampled from a human donor who had recovered from COVID-19. Sequencing used blood. The chain carries TRBV11-2 and TRBJ2-1; 15 bases are a match to TRBD2. The CDR3 DNA reads as TGTGCCAGCACCTGGACTAGCGGGGGGGCGGGTGAGCAGTTCTTC. It codes for CASTWTSGGAGEQFF.